Sequencing of this T cell receptor beta chain was carried out in a study of CD8 T cells in ankylosing spondylitis. TCRdb independently ran MiXCR on the 5' RACE reads; one entry per CDR3 protein. The sample shows about 360,000 distinct CDR3 sequences, over 12% of them seen only once. This clonotype showed up many times. Its specificity is not known. Trimming took 6 bases from V and 4 from J; bases not matched to a gene: 8. This CDR3 is built from 15 residues. Study-level points and caveats: Prior work had noted some motif variants in reactive arthritis blood and synovial fluid.

The chain recombines TRBV12-3 or TRBV12-4 with TRBJ2-1; 8 bases agree with TRBD2. The material sequenced was blood, either unsorted or a sorted T cell fraction (not recorded which). The sequence was obtained from a male donor with ankylosing spondylitis or in good health (not recorded which). The CDR3 here is CASSSTSGLYNEQFF. The CDR3 DNA reads TGTGCCAGCAGCTCCACTAGCGGACTTTACAATGAGCAGTTCTTC.